One sample yielded the 23 T cell receptor beta chains listed below, sequenced in a study of human T cells and chemical hapten exposure. MiXCR, run by TCRdb on the RACE reads, gives a single entry per CDR3 protein. The table includes more than 75,000 distinct CDR3 sequences, 9.6% detected once. The time point denotes: pre-sensitization, week 0. Treatment here: therapeutic diphenylcyclopropenone sensitization with weekly scalp DPC. The starting material was whole blood, obtained in connection with sensitization to the hapten diphenylcyclopropenone (DPC). The receptors here all came from a woman between 40 and 55 years old with alopecia areata. Some clones in this sample may be carry-over from other donors' samples.

This clonotype was seen many times. The rearrangement joins TRBV15 to TRBJ2-7; 9 bases fit TRBD1. The CDR3 loop spans 16 amino acids. Germline V CDR1 and CDR2: LNHNV, YYDKDF (reference sequence). Unmatched junction bases numbered 9, after V lost 0 bases and J lost 6 bases. CDR3 DNA sequence: TGTGCCACCAGCAGAGATATAGGGACAGGGCGGGCCGAGCAGTACTTC. Its translation: CATSRDIGTGRAEQYF.

This clonotype was detected only a few times. The V gene is TRBV5-1, the J gene TRBJ2-3; D remains ambiguous. CDR1 is SGHRS, CDR2 YFSETQ, per germline. With 3 bases removed from V and 4 bases from J, the gap between germline ends came to 9 bases. CDR3 length: 13 residues. The CDR3 DNA reads as TGCGCCAGCAGCTCGACTCCCCCAGATACGCAGTATTTT. This translates into CASSSTPPDTQYF. Full variable domain (remainder filled in from reference TRBV5-1 and TRBJ2-3): KAGVTQTPRYLIKTRGQQVTLSCSPISGHRSVSWYQQTPGQGLQFLFEYFSETQRNKGNFPGRFSGRQFSNSRSEMNVSTLELGDSALYLCASSSTPPDTQYFGPGTRLTVL.

As regards this clonotype: Mismatch with germline at one junction end may stem from a read error. The chain has TRBV12-3 or TRBV12-4 and TRBJ2-3; 8 bases map to TRBD2. The CDR3 runs 14 residues. The CDR3 reads CSSHPVGGGDTQYF. In nucleotides, the CDR3 is TGTTCCAGCCATCCCGTCGGGGGGGGAGATACGCAGTATTTT.

The chain is built from TRBV5-1 and TRBJ1-1, with D maybe TRBD1 (6 bases). Trimming took off 1 base at V and 3 bases at J, with 13 bases between the two ends. The CDR3 consists of 15 residues. CDR1 is SGHRS, CDR2 YFSETQ, per germline. The chain's CDR3 is CASSLMGGPYTEAFF. In DNA form, the CDR3 reads TGCGCCAGCAGCTTGATGGGGGGGCCTTACACTGAAGCTTTCTTT. Drawing the rest from reference TRBV5-1 and TRBJ1-1, the complete variable domain is KAGVTQTPRYLIKTRGQQVTLSCSPISGHRSVSWYQQTPGQGLQFLFEYFSETQRNKGNFPGRFSGRQFSNSRSEMNVSTLELGDSALYLCASSLMGGPYTEAFFGQGTRLTVV.

A few counts support this clonotype. The rearrangement uses TRBV5-1 and TRBJ2-3; 8 positions match TRBD2. V lost 5 bases, J lost 5 bases, and 10 bases stayed unmatched. CDR1 and CDR2 from the germline V gene are SGHRS and YFSETQ. The CDR3 covers 15 residues. The CDR3 DNA sequence: TGCGCCAGCAGTGGTCGAGCGGGGGATGGAGATACGCAGTATTTT. Its protein is CASSGRAGDGDTQYF. Filled out from reference TRBV5-1 and TRBJ2-3, the complete variable domain reads KAGVTQTPRYLIKTRGQQVTLSCSPISGHRSVSWYQQTPGQGLQFLFEYFSETQRNKGNFPGRFSGRQFSNSRSEMNVSTLELGDSALYLCASSGRAGDGDTQYFGPGTRLTVL.

This clonotype came up many times. This chain links TRBV3-1 with TRBJ2-5; TRBD1 matches at 7 bases. CDR3 length: 17 residues. The V and J ends lost 3 bases and 2 bases, in that order; junction bases with no gene match: 12. Germline loops: CDR1 LGHDT, CDR2 YNNKEL (reference sequence). The DNA of the CDR3 is TGTGCCAGCAGCCATCGATCGGGGACAGTGAAGCAAGAGACCCAGTACTTC. Translated, it gives CASSHRSGTVKQETQYF.

This clonotype occurred many times. The chain has TRBV5-1 and TRBJ2-7; 11 bases align to TRBD2. This CDR3 spans 16 amino acids. Trimming removed 4 bases from V and 2 bases from J; junction bases left unmatched: 8. Germline loops: CDR1 SGHRS, CDR2 YFSETQ. Here the CDR3 DNA reads TGCGCCAGCAGCGTCCTAGCGGGGGGCGCGACCTACGAGCAGTACTTC. This codes for CASSVLAGGATYEQYF.

The table lists this clonotype with a few counts. V and J are TRBV2 and TRBJ1-1; 8 positions agree with TRBD1. The CDR3 extends over 14 amino acids. Germline CDR1 and CDR2: SNHLY and FYNNEI. V trimming: 2 bases; J trimming: 5 bases; junction bases outside the gene matches: 4. The CDR3 DNA reads TGTGCCAGCAGTGAACAGGGGGCAGGGACTGAAGCTTTCTTT. It translates to CASSEQGAGTEAFF.

This clonotype has more than one count but fewer than ten. CDR3 in DNA: TGCGCCAGCAGCCAAGATCCCCGGGGGGGGGACAATGAGCAGTTCTTC. It encodes CASSQDPRGGDNEQFF. V gene TRBV4-1 combines with J gene TRBJ2-1; TRBD2 matches 8 bases. The germline V gene encodes CDR1 MGHRA and CDR2 YSYEKL. V lost 0 bases to trimming and J lost 5 bases; unmatched junction nucleotides: 6. CDR3 size: 16 residues.

This chain links TRBV7-2 with TRBJ2-4; no definite D call. V was cut by 6 bases and J by 8 bases, with 20 bases left in between. This CDR3 comprises 15 residues. CDR1 is SGHTA and CDR2 is FQGNSA in the germline V gene. The chain's CDR3 is CASRNGARSADIQYF. Here the CDR3 DNA reads TGTGCCAGCAGAAACGGCGCGAGGAGTGCGGACATTCAGTACTTC.

This sequence joins TRBV6-5 and TRBJ1-5; 8 bases are shared with TRBD1. The CDR3 has 14 residues. Germline CDR1 and CDR2: MNHEY and SVGAGI. V lost 6 bases, J lost 6 bases, and 7 bases stayed unmatched. CDR3 amino acids: CASRAQGVAQPQHF. Here the CDR3 DNA reads TGTGCCAGCAGGGCACAGGGGGTTGCTCAGCCCCAGCATTTT.

The chain joins TRBV6-6 to TRBJ1-3; D gene uncertain. Deletions cut 5 bases from V and 4 bases from J, with 9 bases between. From germline, CDR1 is MNHNY and CDR2 SVGAGI (reference sequence). The CDR3 is made up of 13 amino acids. This CDR3 reads CASSLLLGNTIYF. The CDR3 DNA sequence: TGTGCCAGCAGTCTCCTACTGGGAAACACCATATATTTT.

This clonotype was seen at least ten times. The chain employs TRBV20-1 and TRBJ2-7; tentative D call: TRBD1 (6 bases). CDR1 and CDR2 (germline): DFQATT, SNEGSKA (reference sequence). V was shortened by 0 bases and J by 1 base, with 10 bases between the two germline ends. The CDR3 contains 14 residues. CDR3 residues: CSARDGQRSYEQYF. The CDR3 DNA sequence: TGCAGTGCTAGAGACGGACAGCGGTCCTACGAGCAGTACTTC.

This clonotype was seen repeatedly, ten times or more. V and J are TRBV30 and TRBJ2-7, with D perhaps being TRBD1 or TRBD2 (5 bases each). V gave up 4 bases and J gave up 5 bases, with 18 bases separating them. This CDR3 is built from 14 residues. Germline CDR1 reads GTSNPN; CDR2 reads SVGIG (reference sequence). CDR3 protein: CAWTLGAGSNEQYF. CDR3 DNA: TGTGCCTGGACCCTAGGGGCAGGGAGTAACGAGCAGTACTTC.

In its sample, this clonotype was seen many times. This CDR3 is CASTSYGAEAFF. In nucleotides, the CDR3 is TGCGCCAGCACCTCCTATGGAGCTGAAGCTTTCTTT. The genes are TRBV10-1 and TRBJ1-1; D is unclear. V gave up 7 bases and J gave up 6 bases, with 12 bases separating them. This CDR3 contains 12 residues. Germline loops: CDR1 WNHNN, CDR2 SYGVQD (reference sequence).

In this sample, this clonotype turned up a few times. The gene calls are TRBV18 and TRBJ1-2; D unresolved. Germline V gene sequence: CDR1 KGHSH, CDR2 LQKENI. With 3 bases removed from V and 5 bases from J, the gap between germline ends came to 22 bases. The CDR3 has 17 amino acids. CDR3 sequence (DNA): TGTGCCAGCTCACCTGGGAGCGGCGGGGTGACTGCGTATGGCTACACCTTC. This sequence encodes CASSPGSGGVTAYGYTF.

The sample holds a few counts of this clonotype. This sequence joins TRBV28 and TRBJ1-4; no definite D call. Germline loops: CDR1 MDHEN, CDR2 SYDVKM. The germline V and J ends were trimmed by 6 bases and 5 bases, with 10 bases remaining between them. The CDR3 consists of 13 residues. In nucleotides, the CDR3 is TGTGCCAGCAGATACAGTTTAAATGAAAAACTGTTTTTT. Residues: CASRYSLNEKLFF.

This clonotype has a count of ten or more. The rearrangement joins TRBV12-3 or TRBV12-4 to TRBJ1-1; D is perhaps TRBD1 (5 bases). V lost 3 bases, J lost 1 base, and 15 bases lay in between. The CDR3 has 16 residues. In nucleotides, the CDR3 is TGTGCCAGCAGTTTCGATAGACAGAGCTCGAACACTGAAGCTTTCTTT. This sequence encodes CASSFDRQSSNTEAFF.

The chain joins TRBV4-1 to TRBJ2-4; no clear D. The CDR3 is 16 residues long. CDR1 and CDR2 from the germline V gene are MGHRA and YSYEKL. The ends were cut back, 4 bases at V and 3 bases at J, with 16 bases in the middle. CDR3 in amino acids: CASSPVARTVKNIQYF. The DNA of the CDR3 is TGCGCCAGCAGCCCAGTAGCAAGGACCGTCAAAAACATTCAGTACTTC.

The chain has TRBV5-1 and TRBJ2-1; 7 nucleotides agree with TRBD2. V was clipped by 2 bases and J by 6 bases; unmatched bases: 2. This CDR3 contains 13 residues. CDR1 and CDR2 (germline): SGHRS, YFSETQ. In DNA, the CDR3 is TGCGCCAGCAGCTTTTCGGGAGGCAATGAGCAGTTCTTC. Translating it yields CASSFSGGNEQFF. Full variable domain (remainder filled in from reference TRBV5-1 and TRBJ2-1): KAGVTQTPRYLIKTRGQQVTLSCSPISGHRSVSWYQQTPGQGLQFLFEYFSETQRNKGNFPGRFSGRQFSNSRSEMNVSTLELGDSALYLCASSFSGGNEQFFGPGTRLTVL.

This clonotype was recorded at least ten times. CDR3 amino acids: CASTHGGANEQYF. The CDR3 coding sequence is TGTGCCAGCACCCACGGGGGGGCTAACGAGCAGTACTTC. The rearrangement joins TRBV6-5 to TRBJ2-7, with TRBD2 matching 8 bases. Looked up from germline, CDR1 is MNHEY and CDR2 is SVGAGI. V trimming: 7 bases; J trimming: 5 bases; junction bases outside the gene matches: 7. The CDR3 has 13 residues.

The sample holds many counts of this clonotype. The chain combines TRBV15 with TRBJ2-7; D perhaps matches TRBD2 (6 bases). CDR1 and CDR2 from the germline V gene are LNHNV and YYDKDF (reference sequence). The CDR3 runs to 15 residues. Between the trimmed V and J ends, which lost 5 bases and 4 bases, there was a span of 18 bases. CDR3 nucleotide sequence: TGTGCCACCAGCGGGGACTTTAGTCAGAGGTACGAGCAGTACTTC. It translates to CATSGDFSQRYEQYF.

In its sample, this clonotype was seen many times. This chain joins TRBV9 and TRBJ2-3; 14 bases line up with TRBD2. V lost 3 bases, J lost 5 bases, and 5 bases stayed unmatched. Germline-derived CDR1 and CDR2 are SGDLS and YYNGEE. The CDR3 has 16 amino acids. The CDR3 reads CASSEGLAGGEDTQYF. For the CDR3, the DNA is TGTGCCAGCAGCGAAGGACTAGCGGGGGGTGAAGATACGCAGTATTTT.